Sequencing of this T cell receptor beta chain was carried out in a study of T cell repertoires in cytomegalovirus infection. This CDR3 has 15 amino acids. Germline loops: CDR1 SGHNT, CDR2 YENEEA. V lost 6 bases, J lost 0 bases, and 4 bases stayed unmatched. TCRdb recomputed calls from the reads with MiXCR, one row per CDR3 protein. The sample carries under 850,000 distinct CDR3 sequences, around 32% recorded once. This clonotype was observed a single time. Its antigen is currently unknown. The sequence derives from a human donor in good health (CMV status not recorded). Some clones in this sample may be carry-over from other donors' samples. The sequencing here drew on cultured PBMCs, taken from culture after CMV antigen stimulation. The J gene is TRBJ1-4, the V gene TRBV11-3, with 7 positions matching TRBD1. The CDR3 DNA follows: TGTGCCAGCAGGGGGACAGCAGCAACTAATGAAAAACTGTTTTTT. Translating it yields CASRGTAATNEKLFF.